This TCR beta chain was observed in a study of PD-1 blockade in classical Hodgkin lymphoma. Germline V gives CDR1 LNHDA, CDR2 SQIVND (reference sequence). The CDR3 spans 14 residues. With V trimmed by 4 bases and J by 8 bases, 6 bases remained unmatched. Specified time point: newly diagnosed, previously untreated cHL patient sample. After thawing, PBMCs were subjected to magnetic negative selection to isolate CD8+ T cells. PBMCs representing newly diagnosed, untreated classical Hodgkin lymphoma functioned as the comparison. This table comes from immunoSEQ multiplex PCR, and its TCRdb copy is limited to in-frame clones, with some not included. Here the sample spans thousands of clones, approximately 92% being singletons. Notes on the study in general: Nothing has yet pinned down what causes the repertoire differences, possibly disease activity or prior therapy. Healthy donors reportedly exceeded newly diagnosed patients in baseline TCR diversity.

In regard to this clone: Antigen: not known.

J is TRBJ1-4 and V is TRBV19, with 8 bases that match TRBD1. The clonotype comes from a human donor with classical Hodgkin lymphoma. Sample: CD8+ T cells from blood. The CDR3 here is CASSKTGEVEKLFF. As DNA, the CDR3 is TGTGCCAGTAGTAAGACAGGGGAAGTCGAAAAACTGTTTTTT.